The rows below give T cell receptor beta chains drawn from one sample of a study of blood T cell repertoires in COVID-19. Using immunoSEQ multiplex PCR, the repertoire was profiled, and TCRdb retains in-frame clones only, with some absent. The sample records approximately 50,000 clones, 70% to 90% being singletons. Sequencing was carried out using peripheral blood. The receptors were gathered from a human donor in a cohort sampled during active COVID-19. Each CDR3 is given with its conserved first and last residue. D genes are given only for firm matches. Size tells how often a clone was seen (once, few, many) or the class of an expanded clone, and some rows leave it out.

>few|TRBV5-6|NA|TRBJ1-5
TGTGCCAGCAGCTCTATGACATATAGCAATCAGCCCCAGCATTTT
CASSSMTYSNQPQHF
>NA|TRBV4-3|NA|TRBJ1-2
TGCGCCAGCAGCCAAGAAGTTGGCAGGGAGGGTGGCTACACCTTC
CASSQEVGREGGYTF
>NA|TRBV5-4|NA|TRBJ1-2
TGTGCCAGCAGCGGAGCGCGGGGGAGATATGGCTACACCTTC
CASSGARGRYGYTF
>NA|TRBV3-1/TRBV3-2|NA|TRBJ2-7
TGTGCCAGCAGCCTAGCGGCCTCCTACGAGCAGTACTTC
CASSLAASYEQYF
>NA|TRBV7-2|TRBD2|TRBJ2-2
TGTGCCAGCAGCCTAGGGAGGGACGGGGAGCTGTTTTTT
CASSLGRDGELFF
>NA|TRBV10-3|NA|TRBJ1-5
TGTGCCATCAGCCACAGGGTTGGCCAGCCCCAGCATTTT
CAISHRVGQPQHF
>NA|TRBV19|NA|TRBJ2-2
TGTGCCAGTTGCGAACGGACCGGGGAGCTGTTTTTT
CASCERTGELFF
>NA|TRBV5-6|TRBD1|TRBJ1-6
TGTGCCAGCAGCTTGGTGACAGGGTCTTCACCCCTCCACTTT
CASSLVTGSSPLHF
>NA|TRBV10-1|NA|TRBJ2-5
TGCGCCAGCAGTGAGTCGGCCAACCAAGAGACCCAGTACTTC
CASSESANQETQYF
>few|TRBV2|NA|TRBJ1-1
TGTGCCAGCACCTTGGACAGAGTTAAAGTAAACACTGAAGCTTTCTTT
CASTLDRVKVNTEAFF
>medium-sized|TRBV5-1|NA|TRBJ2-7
TGCGCCAGCAGCTTTCAACAGGGTGCCCACGAGCAGTACTTC
CASSFQQGAHEQYF
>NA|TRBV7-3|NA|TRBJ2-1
TGTGCCAGCAGCTTAGCGGGTAACTACAATGAGCAGTTCTTC
CASSLAGNYNEQFF
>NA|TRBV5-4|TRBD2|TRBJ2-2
TGTGCCAGCAGCTCCTTTTTACTAGCGGGGGGGACCGGGGAGCTGTTTTTT
CASSSFLLAGGTGELFF
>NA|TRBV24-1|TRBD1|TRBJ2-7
TGTGCCACCAGTGATTCTTGGGCGGACAGGGGGCGATCGCAGTACTTC
CATSDSWADRGRSQYF
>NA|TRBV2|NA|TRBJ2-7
TGTGCCTCAGCCCCCGGGAGCGTCTACGAGCAGTACTTC
CASAPGSVYEQYF
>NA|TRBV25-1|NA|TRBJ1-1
TGTGCCAGCAGTGAATGGGGGGGGTCGAACACTGAAGCTTTCTTT
CASSEWGGSNTEAFF
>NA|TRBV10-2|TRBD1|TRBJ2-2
TGCGCCAGCAGTGAGACCTTAGGGGGCAGCGGGGAGCTGTTTTTT
CASSETLGGSGELFF